This entry is about one T cell receptor beta chain. As yet, its antigen is unknown. The data were taken from a study of T cell responses to AZD1222 COVID-19 vaccine. Study-level background: Whether given at about 4 or about 12 weeks, second doses were pooled.

Profiling relied on immunoSEQ multiplex PCR, and the TCRdb table lists in-frame clones only, not all of them. The sample consists of roughly 150,000 clones, just under 95% of them appearing once. Germline CDR1 is SGHRS and CDR2 is YFSETQ. Losses at the gene ends were 0 bases for V and 0 bases for J; bases not matched to a gene: 2. The length of the CDR3 is 16 residues. Overall study results and limits: Just 5 to 7 AZD1222 recipients tested seropositive at baseline.

This specimen was peripheral blood, taken on day 0 of AZD1222 vaccination. The sequence came from an adult in good health. The V call is TRBV5-1, the J call TRBJ2-1; 8 bases map to TRBD2. CDR3 amino acids: CASSLGSGASYNEQFF. The CDR3 nucleotides are TGCGCCAGCAGCTTGGGTAGCGGGGCCTCCTACAATGAGCAGTTCTTC. The full variable domain, rest sourced from reference TRBV5-1 and TRBJ2-1, is KAGVTQTPRYLIKTRGQQVTLSCSPISGHRSVSWYQQTPGQGLQFLFEYFSETQRNKGNFPGRFSGRQFSNSRSEMNVSTLELGDSALYLCASSLGSGASYNEQFFGPGTRLTVL.